The subject of this entry is one T cell receptor beta chain. This CDR3 region has 14 residues. Per the germline V gene, CDR1 is SGDLS and CDR2 is YYNGEE. The ends lost 3 bases at V and 6 bases at J; junction bases unmatched: 6. Original methodology: Estimates of nucleated cell counts were drawn from the amplification of reference gene primers. Profiling relied on immunoSEQ multiplex PCR, and the TCRdb table lists in-frame clones only, not all of them. V and J calls plus clone size are reproduced from that table; the DNA served to infer D and trimming. Among a few hundred thousand clones listed, approximately 90% were seen once. This specimen comes from a study of blood T cell repertoires in COVID-19. Overall study: The United States, Italy and Spain supplied acute and convalescent COVID-19 samples. From T cells, B-cell-depleted T cells, or PBMCs came the material, which was cDNA or gDNA.

The sequence derives from a woman in her fifties or sixties with active or convalescent COVID-19. V is TRBV9 and J is TRBJ1-2, with TRBD1 matching 9 bases. Sequencing input: peripheral blood. Here the CDR3 DNA reads TGTGCCAGCAGCGAGGGGACAGGGAGGGATGGCTACACCTTC. As protein: CASSEGTGRDGYTF.